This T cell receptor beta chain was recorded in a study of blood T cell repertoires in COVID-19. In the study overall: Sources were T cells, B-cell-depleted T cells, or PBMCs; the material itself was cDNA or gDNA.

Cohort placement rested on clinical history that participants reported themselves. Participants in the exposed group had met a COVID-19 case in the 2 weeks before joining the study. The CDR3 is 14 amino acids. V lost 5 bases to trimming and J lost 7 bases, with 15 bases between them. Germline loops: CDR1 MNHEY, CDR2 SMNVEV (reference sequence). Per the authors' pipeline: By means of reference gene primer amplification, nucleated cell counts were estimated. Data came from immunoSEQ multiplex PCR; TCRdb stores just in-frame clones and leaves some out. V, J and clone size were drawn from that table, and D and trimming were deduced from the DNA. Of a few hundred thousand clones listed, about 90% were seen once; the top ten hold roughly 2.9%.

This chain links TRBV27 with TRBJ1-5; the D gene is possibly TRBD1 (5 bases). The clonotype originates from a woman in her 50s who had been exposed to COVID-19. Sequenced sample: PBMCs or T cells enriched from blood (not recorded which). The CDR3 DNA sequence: TGTGCCAGCAGTGTGATCGGGGGTACCCAGCCCCAGCATTTT. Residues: CASSVIGGTQPQHF.